A selection of T cell receptor beta chains follows, all from one sample in a study of shared clonotypes between healthy human individuals. Here immunoSEQ multiplex PCR was the method, and the copy in TCRdb shows in-frame clones only, minus some. The sample has a few hundred thousand clones; around 96% are singletons. Sequencing was done on a sample of memory CD8+ T cells sorted from blood. The receptors stem from a man aged 25-45 years in good health. CDR3s leave out the opening cysteine and the closing phenylalanine or tryptophan. Not all rows give a size; the values are once, few, many and, for expanded clones, a class.

CDR3 length: 11; J gene: TRBJ1-4; clone size: -; V gene: TRBV6-5; CDR3 protein: ASRTGAAEKLF
CDR3 length: 8; J gene: TRBJ2-7; clone size: -; V gene: TRBV29-1; CDR3 protein: SVGGNEQY
CDR3 length: 12; J gene: TRBJ2-7; clone size: -; V gene: TRBV30; CDR3 protein: AWSWSAGTYEQY
CDR3 length: 12; J gene: TRBJ2-2; clone size: few; V gene: TRBV18; CDR3 protein: ASSQGANTGELF
CDR3 length: 13; J gene: TRBJ2-2; clone size: -; V gene: TRBV6-1; CDR3 protein: ASTGGQVDTGELF
CDR3 length: 15; J gene: TRBJ2-4; clone size: once; V gene: TRBV25-1; CDR3 protein: ASSELGRTSGKNIQY
CDR3 length: 11; J gene: TRBJ1-5; clone size: -; V gene: TRBV10-3; CDR3 protein: AIGGHSNQPQH
CDR3 length: 12; J gene: TRBJ1-4; clone size: -; V gene: TRBV6-1; CDR3 protein: ASSKGSGGEKLF
CDR3 length: 10; J gene: TRBJ2-2; clone size: -; V gene: TRBV11-2; CDR3 protein: ASSRFTGELF
CDR3 length: 11; J gene: TRBJ2-7; clone size: once; V gene: TRBV19; CDR3 protein: ASSPWPGYEQY